This T cell receptor beta chain was observed in a study of cytomegalovirus exposure and HLA in healthy donors. Whole-study results and caveats: One variant, a missense change in DCLRE1C, was linked in a later analysis to TCR beta V- and J-gene trimming. Previous analysis showed most TCR beta V segments were productive about 87% or about 30% of the time. Immune exposure information available was restricted to CMV serostatus.

Germline CDR1 and CDR2: GTSNPN and SVGIG (reference sequence). CDR3 length: 15 amino acids. The V gene end was trimmed by 4 bases and the J gene end by 0 bases; junction bases not matched to a gene: 2. Vbeta (60) and Jbeta (13) primers were used in the PCR. The table came from immunoSEQ multiplex PCR; TCRdb's copy has only in-frame clones and leaves some out. The sample table sets out approximately 80,000 clones. A note on this clone: Its specificity is unknown.

Specimen: PBMCs. The TCR comes from a woman between 25 and 40 years old in good health and CMV-seronegative. V is TRBV30 and J is TRBJ2-3; 12 nucleotides align to TRBD2. The CDR3 sequence: CAWTGTSGSTDTQYF. CDR3 DNA sequence: TGTGCCTGGACCGGGACTAGCGGGAGCACAGATACGCAGTATTTT.